The source of this T cell receptor (beta chain) is a study of PD-L1 blockade in urothelial cancer. Across the study: Men with urothelial cancer arising in the bladder made up about 90% of the roughly 29 patients. Prior chemotherapy regimens per patient numbered 0 to 3.

Produced via immunoSEQ multiplex PCR; TCRdb's table is partial and in-frame only. This table has 90,000 to 100,000 clones, around 90% appearing once. This sample's time point: pretreatment peripheral blood. As regards this clone: What it recognizes is unknown.

Regarding the study as a whole: Durable benefit was linked to greater 3-week expansion of tumor-associated blood clones. Survival was better when pretreatment blood TCR clonality fell below the median.

Specimen: PBMCs, collected around atezolizumab (anti-PD-L1) treatment. This TCR derives from a man aged 55 to 70 with urothelial cancer.

The CDR3, as DNA: TGTGCCAGCGGGACAGTTATGAACACTGAAGCTTTCTTT. Protein sequence: CASGTVMNTEAFF. The V and J genes are TRBV6-1 and TRBJ1-1; TRBD1 aligns across 7 bases. Trimming cost V 8 bases and J 0 bases; bases outside gene matches: 3. Germline CDR1 is MNHNS and CDR2 is SASEGT. The CDR3 spans 13 residues.